This T cell receptor (beta chain) appears in the sequencing data of a study of control samples from healthy donors and cancer patients. Sequenced by immunoSEQ multiplex PCR; TCRdb stores in-frame clones only, minus some. The repertoire holds roughly 200,000 clones, just under 95% seen once, with around 1.5% in the top ten. Trimming left V 2 bases short and J 0 bases short, with 12 bases between. The length of the CDR3 is 15 residues. Germline V gene data show CDR1 as SGHKS and CDR2 as YYEKEE (reference sequence). The sequencing input was blood. The clonotype comes from a man aged 50-60 years in good health. The V and J genes are TRBV5-5 and TRBJ2-7; D is unclear. CDR3 sequence reads: CASSLDLSFSYEQYF. The CDR3 nucleotides read TGTGCCAGCAGCTTAGATCTAAGCTTCTCCTACGAGCAGTACTTC.